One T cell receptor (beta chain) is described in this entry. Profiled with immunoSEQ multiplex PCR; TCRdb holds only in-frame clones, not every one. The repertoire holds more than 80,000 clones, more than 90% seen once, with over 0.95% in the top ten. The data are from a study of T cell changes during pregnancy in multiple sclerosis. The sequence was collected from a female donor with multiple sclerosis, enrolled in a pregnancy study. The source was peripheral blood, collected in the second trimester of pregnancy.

CDR3 sequence (DNA): TGTGCCAGCGGCACCTACGAGCAGTACTTC. Its protein product is CASGTYEQYF. The rearrangement links TRBV27 to TRBJ2-7, with D unclear. CDR1 is MNHEY and CDR2 is SMNVEV in the germline V gene (reference sequence). Trimming stripped 8 bases from V and 2 bases from J, with 4 bases between. The CDR3 runs 10 residues.